This T cell receptor (beta chain) is from a study of metastatic and nonmetastatic thyroid tumors. Study details: Both malignant and benign thyroid patients supplied peripheral blood and tumor or nodule tissue samples, across which the repertoires of these patients were then compared.

Ten or more counts support this clone. Its antigen remains unidentified. Ahead of thyroid surgery, no patient had received treatment of any kind. Methods used by the authors: Building a distant-metastasis classifier for papillary thyroid cancer drew on CDR3 differences across clinicopathological groups. TCRdb re-called clones from the PCR reads using MiXCR. These V and J calls are TCRdb output, not the study's own analysis. Of roughly 58,000 clones listed, just over 4% are singletons. Study-wide results and limits: Reportedly, malignant thyroid tumors had significantly higher TCR beta diversity than benign nodules, in blood and tumor.

V dropped 7 bases and J dropped 1; count of bases not matched to a gene: 3. The CDR3 spans 14 residues. Germline CDR1 and CDR2: LNHDA and SQIVND (reference sequence). This TCR came from a female donor with papillary thyroid cancer or a benign thyroid nodule (not recorded which). Some clones in this sample may be carry-over from other donors' samples. Sequenced sample: blood. This chain links TRBV19 with TRBJ2-3; 9 nucleotides match TRBD2. The CDR3, as DNA: TGTGCCAGTAAAAGACTAGCGGGCACAGATACGCAGTATTTT. Its protein is CASKRLAGTDTQYF.